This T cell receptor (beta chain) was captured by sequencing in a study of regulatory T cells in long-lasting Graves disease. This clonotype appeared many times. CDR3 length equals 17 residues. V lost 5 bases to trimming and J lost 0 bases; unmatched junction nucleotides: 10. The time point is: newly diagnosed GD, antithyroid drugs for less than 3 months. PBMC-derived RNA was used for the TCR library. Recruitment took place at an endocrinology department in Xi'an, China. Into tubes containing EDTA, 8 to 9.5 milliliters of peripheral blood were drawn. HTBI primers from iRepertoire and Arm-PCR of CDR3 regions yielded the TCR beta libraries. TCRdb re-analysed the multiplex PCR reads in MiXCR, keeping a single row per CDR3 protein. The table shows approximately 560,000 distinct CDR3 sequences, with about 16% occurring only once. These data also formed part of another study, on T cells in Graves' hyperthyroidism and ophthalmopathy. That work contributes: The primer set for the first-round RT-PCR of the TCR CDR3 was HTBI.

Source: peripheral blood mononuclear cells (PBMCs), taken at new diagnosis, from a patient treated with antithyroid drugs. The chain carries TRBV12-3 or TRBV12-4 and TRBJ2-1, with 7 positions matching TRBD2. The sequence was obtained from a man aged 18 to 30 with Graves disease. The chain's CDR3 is CASSLFSGSNSYNEQFF. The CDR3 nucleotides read TGTGCCAGCAGTCTATTTAGCGGGTCTAACTCCTACAATGAGCAGTTCTTC.